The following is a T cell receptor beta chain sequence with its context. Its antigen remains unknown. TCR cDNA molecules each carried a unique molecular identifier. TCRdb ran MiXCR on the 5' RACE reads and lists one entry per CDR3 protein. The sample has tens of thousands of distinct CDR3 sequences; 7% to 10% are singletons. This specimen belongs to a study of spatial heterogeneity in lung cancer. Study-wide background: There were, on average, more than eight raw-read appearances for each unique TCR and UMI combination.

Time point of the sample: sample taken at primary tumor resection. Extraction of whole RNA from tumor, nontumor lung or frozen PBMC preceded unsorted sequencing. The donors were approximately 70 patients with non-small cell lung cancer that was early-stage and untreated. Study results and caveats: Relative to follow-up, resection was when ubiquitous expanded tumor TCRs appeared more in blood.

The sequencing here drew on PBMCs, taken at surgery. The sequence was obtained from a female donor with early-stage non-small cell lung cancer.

The CDR3 region has the DNA TGTGCCAGCATCAGACTAGCGGGGGAGGTCGGGGAGCTGTTTTTT. It yields the protein CASIRLAGEVGELFF. The chain joins TRBV6-5 to TRBJ2-2, with 12 bases fitting TRBD2. Germline loops: CDR1 MNHEY, CDR2 SVGAGI. The CDR3 runs to 15 residues. V gave up 7 bases and J gave up 7 bases; unmatched junction bases: 7.